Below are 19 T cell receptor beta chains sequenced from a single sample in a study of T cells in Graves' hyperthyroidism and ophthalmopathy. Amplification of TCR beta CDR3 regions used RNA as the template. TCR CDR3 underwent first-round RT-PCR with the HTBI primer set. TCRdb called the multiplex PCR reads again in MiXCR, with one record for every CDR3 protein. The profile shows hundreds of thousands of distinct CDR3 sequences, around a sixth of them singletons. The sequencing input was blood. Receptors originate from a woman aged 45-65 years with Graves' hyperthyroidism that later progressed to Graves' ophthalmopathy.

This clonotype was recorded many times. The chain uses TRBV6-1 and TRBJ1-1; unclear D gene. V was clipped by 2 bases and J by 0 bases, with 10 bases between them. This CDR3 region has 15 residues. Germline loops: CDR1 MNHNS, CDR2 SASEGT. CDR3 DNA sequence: TGTGCCAGCAGTGAAATGACGGCAATGAACACTGAAGCTTTCTTT. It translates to CASSEMTAMNTEAFF.

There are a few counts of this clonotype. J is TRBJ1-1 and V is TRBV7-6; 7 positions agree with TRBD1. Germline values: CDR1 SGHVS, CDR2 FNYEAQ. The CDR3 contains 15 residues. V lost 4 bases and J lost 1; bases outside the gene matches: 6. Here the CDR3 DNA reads TGTGCCAGCAGCTCACGACAGGGCCAGAACACTGAAGCTTTCTTT. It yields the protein CASSSRQGQNTEAFF.

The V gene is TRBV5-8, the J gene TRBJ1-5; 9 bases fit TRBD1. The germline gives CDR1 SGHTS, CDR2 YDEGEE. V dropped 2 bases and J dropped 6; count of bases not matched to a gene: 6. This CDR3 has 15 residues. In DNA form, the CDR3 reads TGTGCCAGCAGCTTTGGTGGGACAGGGCCTCAGCCCCAGCATTTT. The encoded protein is CASSFGGTGPQPQHF. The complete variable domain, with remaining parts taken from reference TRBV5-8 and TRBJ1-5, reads EAGVTQSPTHLIKTRGQQATLRCSPISGHTSVYWYQQALGLGLQFLLWYDEGEERNRGNFPPRFSGRQFPNYSSELNVNALELEDSALYLCASSFGGTGPQPQHFGDGTRLSIL.

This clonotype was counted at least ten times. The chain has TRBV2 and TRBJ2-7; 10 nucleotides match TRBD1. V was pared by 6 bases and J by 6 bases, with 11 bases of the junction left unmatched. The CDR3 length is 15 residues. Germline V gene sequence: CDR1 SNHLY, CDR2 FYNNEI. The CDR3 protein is CASRVPGTGDPEQYF. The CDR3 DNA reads TGTGCCAGCAGAGTTCCCGGGACAGGGGATCCCGAGCAGTACTTC.

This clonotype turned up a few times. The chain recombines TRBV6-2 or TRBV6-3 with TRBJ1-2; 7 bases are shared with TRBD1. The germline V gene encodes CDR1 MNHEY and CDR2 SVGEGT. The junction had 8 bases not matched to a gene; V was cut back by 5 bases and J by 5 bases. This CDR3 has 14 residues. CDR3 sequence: CASSPDRDLYGYTF. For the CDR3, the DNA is TGTGCCAGCAGTCCCGACAGGGACCTGTATGGCTACACCTTC.

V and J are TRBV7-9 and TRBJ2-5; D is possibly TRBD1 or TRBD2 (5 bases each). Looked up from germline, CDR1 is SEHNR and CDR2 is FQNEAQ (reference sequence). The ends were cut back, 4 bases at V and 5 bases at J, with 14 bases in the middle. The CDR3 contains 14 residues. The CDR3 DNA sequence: TGTGCCAGCAGCTCCGGCTCGTGGGGGGAGACCCAGTACTTC. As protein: CASSSGSWGETQYF.

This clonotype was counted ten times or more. The CDR3: CASGLSTGIIGYTF. The CDR3 bases are TGTGCCAGCGGCTTATCAACCGGGATAATCGGCTACACCTTC. The rearrangement links TRBV2 to TRBJ1-2; D not resolved. Germline CDR1 is SNHLY and CDR2 is FYNNEI. V was trimmed by 8 bases and J by 8 bases, leaving 21 bases between them. There are 14 residues in the CDR3.

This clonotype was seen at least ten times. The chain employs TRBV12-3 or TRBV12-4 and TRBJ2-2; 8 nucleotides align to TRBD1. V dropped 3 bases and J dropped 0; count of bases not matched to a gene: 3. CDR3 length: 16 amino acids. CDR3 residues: CASSFLQGANTGELFF. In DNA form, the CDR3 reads TGTGCCAGCAGTTTTTTACAGGGGGCGAACACCGGGGAGCTGTTTTTT.

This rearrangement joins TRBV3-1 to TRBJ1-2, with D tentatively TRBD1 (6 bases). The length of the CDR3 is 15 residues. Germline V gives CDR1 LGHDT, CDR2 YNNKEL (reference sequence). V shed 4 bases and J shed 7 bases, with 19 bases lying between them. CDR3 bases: TGTGCCAGCAGCCTATCGGACAGTCGCCAACCTGGCTACACCTTC. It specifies CASSLSDSRQPGYTF.

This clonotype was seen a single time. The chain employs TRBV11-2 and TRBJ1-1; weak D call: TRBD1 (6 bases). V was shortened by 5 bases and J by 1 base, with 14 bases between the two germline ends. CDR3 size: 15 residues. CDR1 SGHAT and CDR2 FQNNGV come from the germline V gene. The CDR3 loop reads CASSNSDSENTEAFF. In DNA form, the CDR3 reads TGTGCCAGCAGCAACTCGGACAGCGAGAACACTGAAGCTTTCTTT.

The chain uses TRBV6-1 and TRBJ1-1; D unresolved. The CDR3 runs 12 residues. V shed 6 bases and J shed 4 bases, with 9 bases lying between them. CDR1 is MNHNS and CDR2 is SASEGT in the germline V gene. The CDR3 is CASRAESTEAFF. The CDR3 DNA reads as TGTGCCAGCAGGGCCGAGAGCACTGAAGCTTTCTTT.

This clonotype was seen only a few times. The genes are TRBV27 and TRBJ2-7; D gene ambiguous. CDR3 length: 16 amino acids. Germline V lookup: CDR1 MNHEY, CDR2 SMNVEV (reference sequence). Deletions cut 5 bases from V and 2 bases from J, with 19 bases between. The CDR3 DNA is TGTGCCAGCAGTCCACGTGTAACCAGATCAGCCTACGAGCAGTACTTC. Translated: CASSPRVTRSAYEQYF.

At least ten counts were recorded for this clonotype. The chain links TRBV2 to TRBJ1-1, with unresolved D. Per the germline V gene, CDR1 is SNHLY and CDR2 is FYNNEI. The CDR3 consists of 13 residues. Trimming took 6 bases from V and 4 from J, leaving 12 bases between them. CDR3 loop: CASRPTSRTEAFF. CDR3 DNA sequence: TGTGCCAGCAGGCCGACATCTCGCACTGAAGCTTTCTTT. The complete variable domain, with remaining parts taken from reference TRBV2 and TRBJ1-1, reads EPEVTQTPSHQVTQMGQEVILRCVPISNHLYFYWYRQILGQKVEFLVSFYNNEISEKSEIFDDQFSVERPDGSNFTLKIRSTKLEDSAMYFCASRPTSRTEAFFGQGTRLTVV.

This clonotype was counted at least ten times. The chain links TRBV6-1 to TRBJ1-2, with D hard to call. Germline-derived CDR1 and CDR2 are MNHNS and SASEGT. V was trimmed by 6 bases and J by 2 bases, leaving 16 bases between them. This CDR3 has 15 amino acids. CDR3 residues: CASRRDPDVNYGYTF. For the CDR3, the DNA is TGTGCCAGCAGGAGAGATCCCGATGTCAACTATGGCTACACCTTC.

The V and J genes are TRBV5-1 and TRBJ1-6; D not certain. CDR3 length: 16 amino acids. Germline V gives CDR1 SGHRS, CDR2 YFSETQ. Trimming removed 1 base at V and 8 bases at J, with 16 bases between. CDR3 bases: TGCGCCAGCAGCTTGCTGTCCGCATCCGGGTATTCACCCCTCCACTTT. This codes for CASSLLSASGYSPLHF.

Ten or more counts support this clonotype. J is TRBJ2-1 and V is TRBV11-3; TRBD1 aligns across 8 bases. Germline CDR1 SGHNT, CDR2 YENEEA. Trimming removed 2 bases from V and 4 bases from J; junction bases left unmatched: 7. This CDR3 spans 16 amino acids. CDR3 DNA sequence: TGTGCCAGCAGCTTACGCACACAGGGGGAGTACAATGAGCAGTTCTTC. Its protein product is CASSLRTQGEYNEQFF.

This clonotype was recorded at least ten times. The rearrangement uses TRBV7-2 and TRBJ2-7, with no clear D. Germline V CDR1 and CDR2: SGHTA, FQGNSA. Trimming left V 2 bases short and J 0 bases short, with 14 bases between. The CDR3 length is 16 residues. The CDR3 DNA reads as TGTGCCAGCAGCTTACCGGTGGTCCTGAGCTCCTACGAGCAGTACTTC. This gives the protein CASSLPVVLSSYEQYF.

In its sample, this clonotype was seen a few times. The chain's CDR3 is CASSLGGVANYGYTF. In nucleotides, the CDR3 is TGTGCCAGCAGCTTAGGGGGAGTAGCTAACTATGGCTACACCTTC. This sequence joins TRBV7-9 and TRBJ1-2; D is undetermined. Germline V gives CDR1 SEHNR, CDR2 FQNEAQ (reference sequence). Trimming stripped 1 base from V and 0 bases from J, with 9 bases between. The CDR3 has 15 residues. Based on the CDR3 plus reference TRBV7-9 and TRBJ1-2, the full variable domain is DTGVSQNPRHKITKRGQNVTFRCDPISEHNRLYWYRQTLGQGPEFLTYFQNEAQLEKSRLLSDRFSAERPKGSFSTLEIQRTEQGDSAMYLCASSLGGVANYGYTFGSGTRLTVV.

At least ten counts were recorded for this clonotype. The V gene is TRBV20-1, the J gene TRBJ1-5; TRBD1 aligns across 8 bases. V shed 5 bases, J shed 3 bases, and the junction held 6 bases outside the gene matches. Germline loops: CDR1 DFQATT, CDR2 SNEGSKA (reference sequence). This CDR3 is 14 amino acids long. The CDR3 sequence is CSAGQGADNQPQHF. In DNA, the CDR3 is TGCAGTGCTGGTCAGGGGGCGGACAATCAGCCCCAGCATTTT.